Below are 13 T cell receptor beta chains sequenced from a single sample in a study of OX40 agonist ivuxolimab in advanced cancers. Sequencing was performed with immunoSEQ multiplex PCR; in TCRdb, only in-frame clones are kept and a portion is missing. The sample shows 40,000 to 60,000 clones, about 80% of them seen only once. The source was CD4+ or CD8+ T cells sorted from blood, collected in a trial of the OX40 agonist ivuxolimab. Receptor source: an adult with an advanced solid tumor such as melanoma, head and neck, liver or kidney cancer.

The chain recombines TRBV27 with TRBJ2-7; D is undetermined. The CDR3 is 15 amino acids. From germline, CDR1 is MNHEY and CDR2 SMNVEV (reference sequence). Trimming cost V 5 bases and J 0 bases, with 14 bases left between them. The CDR3 is CASSPPNPGSYEQYF. The CDR3 DNA reads as TGTGCCAGCAGTCCCCCAAACCCCGGCTCCTACGAGCAGTACTTC.

The rearrangement links TRBV29-1 to TRBJ1-2; D is possibly TRBD1 (5 bases). Germline V gene data show CDR1 as SQVTM and CDR2 as ANQGSEA. This CDR3 contains 11 residues. V lost 4 bases to trimming and J lost 8 bases, with 11 bases between them. The CDR3 here is CSVGGAEGYTF. Written as DNA, the CDR3 is TGCAGCGTTGGAGGGGCGGAAGGCTACACCTTC. The full variable domain, in which reference TRBV29-1 and TRBJ1-2 provide the parts outside the CDR3, is SAVISQKPSRDICQRGTSLTIQCQVDSQVTMMFWYRQQPGQSLTLIATANQGSEATYESGFVIDKFPISRPNLTFSTLTVSNMSPEDSSIYLCSVGGAEGYTFGSGTRLTVV.

V gene TRBV7-6 combines with J gene TRBJ2-5; D not certain. CDR1 and CDR2 from the germline V gene are SGHVS and FNYEAQ. The CDR3 has 12 amino acids. V was cut by 5 bases and J by 13 bases, with 17 bases left in between. The CDR3, as DNA: TGTGCCAGCAGCGCAAACGCGGCCCCGCGGTACTTC. Encoded protein: CASSANAAPRYF.

The chain joins TRBV18 to TRBJ2-7, with 8 bases identical to TRBD2. Germline loops: CDR1 KGHSH, CDR2 LQKENI. The CDR3 consists of 14 residues. Losses at the gene ends were 3 bases for V and 6 bases for J; bases not matched to a gene: 7. CDR3 loop: CASSPPGGASEQYF. In DNA form, the CDR3 reads TGTGCCAGCTCACCTCCGGGAGGGGCCAGCGAGCAGTACTTC.

The gene calls are TRBV5-6 and TRBJ2-3; no reliable D call. V shed 2 bases and J shed 6 bases, with 28 bases lying between them. In germline, CDR1 is SGHDT, CDR2 YYEEEE. This CDR3 has 19 amino acids. CDR3 residues: CASSFAVTHPPRSADTQYF. As DNA, the CDR3 is TGTGCCAGCAGCTTTGCGGTGACCCACCCACCACGGTCTGCGGATACGCAGTATTTT.

The V gene is TRBV9, the J gene TRBJ1-2; TRBD1 aligns across 9 bases. CDR3 length: 17 amino acids. In germline, CDR1 is SGDLS, CDR2 YYNGEE. The trim removed 3 bases at V and 0 bases at J, leaving 9 bases unmatched. For the CDR3, the DNA is TGTGCCAGCAGCGGCGGGACAGGGTGGGGAGCTAACTATGGCTACACCTTC. Amino acid sequence: CASSGGTGWGANYGYTF.

The chain recombines TRBV10-2 with TRBJ2-1, with D possibly being TRBD1 or TRBD2 (6 bases each). Germline CDR1 is WSHSY and CDR2 is SAAADI. V dropped 2 bases and J dropped 6 bases, with 11 bases sitting between them. The CDR3 spans 14 residues. DNA of the CDR3: TGCGCCAGCAGTGAGGCCGGGGGCACCAATGAGCAGTTCTTC. This sequence encodes CASSEAGGTNEQFF.

The chain joins TRBV5-4 to TRBJ1-1; D not certain. The CDR3 consists of 14 residues. Trimming removed 5 bases from V and 2 bases from J, with 13 bases in between. Germline lookup yields CDR1 SGHNT and CDR2 YYREEE (reference sequence). DNA of the CDR3: TGTGCCAGCAGTCCTATTACAAGCAACACTGAAGCTTTCTTT. Translation: CASSPITSNTEAFF.

This clone was seen only once. The DNA of the CDR3 is TGTGCCAGCAGCGGGGGGGGTGCAACTAATGAAAAACTGTTTTTT. This sequence encodes CASSGGGATNEKLFF. This chain joins TRBV25-1 and TRBJ1-4; D possibly corresponds to TRBD1 (5 bases). The CDR3 spans 15 residues. From germline, CDR1 is MGHDK and CDR2 SYGVNS. Trimming took 6 bases from V and 0 from J, leaving 11 bases between them.

This clone has more than one count but fewer than ten. This chain connects TRBV6-6 to TRBJ1-1; D not resolved. This CDR3 spans 13 amino acids. V dropped 6 bases and J dropped 3 bases, with 11 bases sitting between them. Germline assignment: CDR1 MNHNY and CDR2 SVGAGI (reference sequence). DNA of the CDR3: TGTGCCAGCAGCCCTCGTGAGGACACTGAAGCTTTCTTT. This gives the protein CASSPREDTEAFF.

The J gene is TRBJ1-5, the V gene TRBV4-3; D might be TRBD1 (6 bases). Germline lookup yields CDR1 LGHNA and CDR2 YSLEER. V shed 4 bases and J shed 2 bases, with 9 bases lying between them. The CDR3 covers 14 residues. CDR3: CASSRRQGNQPQHF. The CDR3 nucleotides are TGCGCCAGCAGCCGCCGACAGGGCAATCAGCCCCAGCATTTT.

The count of this clone is one. The V and J genes are TRBV19 and TRBJ1-2, with D unclear. CDR3 length: 12 amino acids. V lost 3 bases to trimming and J lost 5 bases, with 7 bases between them. Germline loops: CDR1 LNHDA, CDR2 SQIVND (reference sequence). As DNA, the CDR3 is TGTGCCAGTAGTATCTTTTCTTATGGCTACACCTTC. It is translated as CASSIFSYGYTF.

V and J are TRBV5-4 and TRBJ1-1; a possible D gene is TRBD1 (6 bases). This CDR3 has 15 amino acids. V shed 4 bases and J shed 0 bases, with 13 bases lying between them. Germline CDR1 is SGHNT and CDR2 is YYREEE (reference sequence). The CDR3 DNA reads as TGTGCCAGCAGCGACGCCGGGACAATGAACACTGAAGCTTTCTTT. It yields the protein CASSDAGTMNTEAFF.